The next 8 T cell receptor beta chains were all read from a single sample in a study of Ad26.COV2.S vaccination and SARS-CoV-2 variants. Method: immunoSEQ multiplex PCR; TCRdb's copy keeps in-frame clones and lacks some. The profile shows some 520,000 clones, about 83% of them singletons. The treatment denotes: about 20 received Ad26.COV2.S at low or high dose, single or two shots; 5 received placebo; per-sample allocation not given. Following the first vaccine or placebo injection, samples were taken on day 63. The material was peripheral blood, obtained in a trial of Ad26.COV2.S vaccine versus placebo. These receptor sequences come from a person between 18 and 65 years old who received the Ad26.COV2.S COVID-19 vaccine or a placebo.

The V call is TRBV19, the J call TRBJ1-1; D not resolved. There are 14 residues in the CDR3. Germline loops: CDR1 LNHDA, CDR2 SQIVND (reference sequence). The ends were cut back, 3 bases at V and 4 bases at J, with 12 bases in the middle. The CDR3 bases are TGTGCCAGTAGTATGGAGGGTTTCGGCACTGAAGCTTTCTTT. Translated, it gives CASSMEGFGTEAFF.

V gene TRBV5-5 combines with J gene TRBJ1-2; D gene uncertain. CDR3 size: 12 residues. The germline V gene has CDR1 SGHKS and CDR2 YYEKEE (reference sequence). V was pared by 1 base and J by 7 bases, with 8 bases between. CDR3 coding DNA: TGTGCCAGCAGCTTGTATAGTCGTGGCTACACCTTC. The encoded protein is CASSLYSRGYTF. Full variable domain (missing parts from reference TRBV5-5 and TRBJ1-2): DAGVTQSPTHLIKTRGQQVTLRCSPISGHKSVSWYQQVLGQGPQFIFQYYEKEERGRGNFPDRFSARQFPNYSSELNVNALLLGDSALYLCASSLYSRGYTFGSGTRLTVV.

The chain links TRBV28 to TRBJ1-6, with a weak D call TRBD1 (6 bases). CDR1 is MDHEN and CDR2 is SYDVKM in the germline V gene. V was shortened by 3 bases and J by 10 bases, with 16 bases between the two germline ends. The CDR3 has 15 amino acids. CDR3: CASSLGQQGISPLHF. CDR3 sequence (DNA): TGTGCCAGCAGTTTGGGGCAACAGGGTATCTCACCCCTCCACTTT.

The V call is TRBV5-1, the J call TRBJ2-3; D tentatively fits TRBD1 or TRBD2 (5 bases each). V was trimmed by 0 bases and J by 6 bases, leaving 14 bases between them. This CDR3 contains 15 residues. Germline assignment: CDR1 SGHRS and CDR2 YFSETQ. CDR3 in DNA: TGCGCCAGCAGCTTGGGAGGGGCCACGAGGGATACGCAGTATTTT. Its protein is CASSLGGATRDTQYF. Filled out from reference TRBV5-1 and TRBJ2-3, the complete variable domain reads KAGVTQTPRYLIKTRGQQVTLSCSPISGHRSVSWYQQTPGQGLQFLFEYFSETQRNKGNFPGRFSGRQFSNSRSEMNVSTLELGDSALYLCASSLGGATRDTQYFGPGTRLTVL.

The chain uses TRBV14 and TRBJ2-2; perhaps TRBD1 as D (6 bases). Trimming took 4 bases from V and 11 from J, leaving 20 bases between them. From germline, CDR1 is SGHDN and CDR2 FVKESK. This CDR3 spans 15 amino acids. The CDR3 here is CASSPQGRPPNELFF. CDR3 DNA: TGTGCCAGCAGCCCGCAGGGGCGGCCCCCGAATGAGCTGTTTTTT.

The CDR3 nucleotides read TGTGCCACCAGTGATCCTGTACAGGGCCCAGATACGCAGTATTTT. Protein sequence: CATSDPVQGPDTQYF. This chain joins TRBV24-1 and TRBJ2-3; D possibly corresponds to TRBD1 (6 bases). Germline CDR1 is KGHDR and CDR2 is SFDVKD. V lost 3 bases and J lost 4, with 13 bases in between. The CDR3 sequence is 15 residues long.

V gene TRBV19 combines with J gene TRBJ1-1; D is ambiguous. In germline, CDR1 is LNHDA, CDR2 SQIVND (reference sequence). The ends were cut back, 3 bases at V and 2 bases at J, with 7 bases in the middle. This CDR3 spans 13 amino acids. CDR3 DNA: TGTGCCAGTAGTATTGGCCCAAACACTGAAGCTTTCTTT. This gives the protein CASSIGPNTEAFF.

This sequence joins TRBV6-2 or TRBV6-3 and TRBJ1-5, with a possible D match to TRBD1 (5 bases). This CDR3 comprises 16 residues. The germline V gene has CDR1 MNHEY and CDR2 SVGEGT. V dropped 2 bases and J dropped 0 bases, with 11 bases sitting between them. CDR3 nucleotide sequence: TGTGCCAGCAGTTACGGGGGATCCTATAGCAATCAGCCCCAGCATTTT. Translated: CASSYGGSYSNQPQHF.